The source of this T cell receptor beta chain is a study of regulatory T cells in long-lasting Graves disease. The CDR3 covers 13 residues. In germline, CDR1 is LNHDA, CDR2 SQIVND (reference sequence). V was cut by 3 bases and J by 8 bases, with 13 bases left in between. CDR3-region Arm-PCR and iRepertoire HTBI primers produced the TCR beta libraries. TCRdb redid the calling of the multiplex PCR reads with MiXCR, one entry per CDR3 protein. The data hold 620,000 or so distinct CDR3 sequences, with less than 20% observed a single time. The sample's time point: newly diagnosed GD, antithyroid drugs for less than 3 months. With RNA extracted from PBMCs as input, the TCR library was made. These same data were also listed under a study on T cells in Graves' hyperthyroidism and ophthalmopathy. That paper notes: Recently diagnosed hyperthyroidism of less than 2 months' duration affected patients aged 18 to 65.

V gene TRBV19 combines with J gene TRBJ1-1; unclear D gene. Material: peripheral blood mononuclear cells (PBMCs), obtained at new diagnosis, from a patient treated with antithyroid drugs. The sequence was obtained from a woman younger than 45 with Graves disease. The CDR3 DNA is TGTGCCAGTAGTATTTTCCCCGAATCCGAAGCTTTCTTT. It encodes CASSIFPESEAFF.